Listed below are T cell receptor beta chains from one sample, sequenced in a study of blood T cell repertoires in COVID-19. Repertoires were generated with immunoSEQ multiplex PCR, while TCRdb's copy carries only in-frame clones and drops some. This table holds over 150,000 clones, 87% found once. The sequenced material came from PBMCs or T cells enriched from blood (not recorded which). The receptors derive from a woman aged 50 to 65 who had recovered from COVID-19. Each CDR3 is given with its conserved first and last residue. Fields, in order: J gene, V gene, clone size, D gene, CDR3 protein, CDR3 DNA. A D gene is named only where the DNA matches it firmly. Where a row states a size, it is once, few, many or the class of an expanded clone; other rows omit it.

J gene: TRBJ2-5
V gene: TRBV3-1/TRBV3-2
clone size: -
D gene: TRBD1
CDR3 protein: CASSHGQGATQYF
CDR3 DNA: TGTGCCAGCAGCCATGGGCAGGGGGCGACCCAGTACTTC

J gene: TRBJ1-2
V gene: TRBV5-1
clone size: once
D gene: TRBD1
CDR3 protein: CASSPGQNPNYGYTF
CDR3 DNA: TGCGCCAGCAGCCCGGGACAGAATCCTAACTATGGCTACACCTTC

J gene: TRBJ2-1
V gene: TRBV7-3
clone size: -
D gene: -
CDR3 protein: CASSPQGLANNNEQFF
CDR3 DNA: TGTGCCAGCAGCCCCCAGGGCCTAGCGAATAACAATGAGCAGTTCTTC

J gene: TRBJ1-5
V gene: TRBV19
clone size: -
D gene: -
CDR3 protein: CASRGSGQPQHF
CDR3 DNA: TGTGCCAGCAGGGGATCGGGGCAGCCCCAGCATTTT

J gene: TRBJ2-7
V gene: TRBV7-2
clone size: -
D gene: TRBD1
CDR3 protein: CASSTGQGNTYEQYF
CDR3 DNA: TGTGCCAGCAGCACTGGACAGGGGAACACCTACGAGCAGTACTTC

J gene: TRBJ1-4
V gene: TRBV1
clone size: -
D gene: -
CDR3 protein: CTSSQGQGAGDEKLFF
CDR3 DNA: TGCACCAGCAGCCAAGGCCAGGGGGCGGGAGATGAAAAACTGTTTTTT

J gene: TRBJ2-7
V gene: TRBV3-1/TRBV3-2
clone size: -
D gene: -
CDR3 protein: CASSQDSRLDNYEQYF
CDR3 DNA: TGTGCCAGCAGCCAAGATTCTCGACTAGATAACTACGAGCAGTACTTC

J gene: TRBJ2-2
V gene: TRBV5-1
clone size: -
D gene: -
CDR3 protein: CASSLALAENTGELFF
CDR3 DNA: TGCGCCAGCAGCTTGGCCCTAGCCGAGAACACCGGGGAGCTGTTTTTT

J gene: TRBJ2-7
V gene: TRBV11-2
clone size: -
D gene: TRBD1
CDR3 protein: CASSLDQGQAYEQYF
CDR3 DNA: TGTGCCAGCAGCTTAGATCAGGGACAGGCCTACGAGCAGTACTTC

J gene: TRBJ1-5
V gene: TRBV9
clone size: -
D gene: -
CDR3 protein: CASSVGDGNQPQHF
CDR3 DNA: TGTGCCAGCAGCGTAGGAGATGGCAATCAGCCCCAGCATTTT

J gene: TRBJ1-3
V gene: TRBV27
clone size: few
D gene: -
CDR3 protein: CASSPFGRSSGNTIYF
CDR3 DNA: TGTGCCAGCAGTCCGTTCGGCAGGTCCTCTGGAAACACCATATATTTT

J gene: TRBJ2-6
V gene: TRBV27
clone size: -
D gene: TRBD2
CDR3 protein: CASSFSGLAGSSGANVLTF
CDR3 DNA: TGTGCCAGCAGTTTCTCCGGACTAGCGGGAAGCTCTGGGGCCAACGTCCTGACTTTC

J gene: TRBJ1-6
V gene: TRBV6-2/TRBV6-3
clone size: -
D gene: TRBD1
CDR3 protein: CASSRGTGGLYHNSPLHF
CDR3 DNA: TGTGCCAGCAGCCGAGGGACAGGGGGCCTCTACCATAATTCACCCCTCCACTTT

J gene: TRBJ2-3
V gene: TRBV7-9
clone size: -
D gene: -
CDR3 protein: CASSLARPAGSTDTQYF
CDR3 DNA: TGTGCCAGCAGCTTAGCGCGGCCAGCGGGTAGCACAGATACGCAGTATTTT

J gene: TRBJ2-3
V gene: TRBV11-3
clone size: -
D gene: TRBD2
CDR3 protein: CASSPGTSGRLITQYF
CDR3 DNA: TGTGCCAGCAGCCCCGGGACTAGCGGGAGATTGATTACGCAGTATTTT

J gene: TRBJ2-1
V gene: TRBV6-5
clone size: -
D gene: -
CDR3 protein: CASSSGRSRGDLIFF
CDR3 DNA: TGTGCCAGCAGTTCCGGACGAAGTCGGGGAGACTTGATCTTCTTC

J gene: TRBJ2-1
V gene: TRBV19
clone size: -
D gene: -
CDR3 protein: CASTRAGVTYNEQFF
CDR3 DNA: TGTGCCAGTACCAGAGCGGGTGTGACCTACAATGAGCAGTTCTTC

J gene: TRBJ2-1
V gene: TRBV7-7
clone size: -
D gene: TRBD2
CDR3 protein: CASSLRLGRGADYNEQFF
CDR3 DNA: TGTGCTAGCAGCTTACGGCTAGGGAGGGGTGCTGACTACAATGAGCAGTTCTTC

J gene: TRBJ1-1
V gene: TRBV28
clone size: once
D gene: -
CDR3 protein: CASSFRGRAEAFF
CDR3 DNA: TGTGCCAGCAGTTTTAGGGGCCGGGCTGAAGCTTTCTTT

J gene: TRBJ2-1
V gene: TRBV27
clone size: few
D gene: -
CDR3 protein: CASSFTPPRGPTSGQFF
CDR3 DNA: TGTGCCAGCAGTTTCACCCCCCCGCGGGGCCCTACATCAGGGCAGTTCTTC

J gene: TRBJ2-7
V gene: TRBV12-3/TRBV12-4
clone size: few
D gene: -
CDR3 protein: CASSSAGAYEQYF
CDR3 DNA: TGTGCCAGCAGTTCGGCCGGAGCCTACGAGCAGTACTTC

J gene: TRBJ1-5
V gene: TRBV5-5
clone size: few
D gene: -
CDR3 protein: CASSLAVTANQPQHF
CDR3 DNA: TGTGCCAGCAGCTTGGCCGTAACAGCAAATCAGCCCCAGCATTTT